This T cell receptor (beta chain) is drawn from a study of T cell changes during pregnancy in multiple sclerosis. Sequencing was performed with immunoSEQ multiplex PCR; in TCRdb, only in-frame clones are kept and a portion is missing. The table lists 55,000 to 70,000 clones, less than 95% of them singletons, with 2.2% in the top ten. The specimen comprised peripheral blood, sampled in the first trimester of pregnancy. The receptor was isolated from a female donor in good health, enrolled as a control in a pregnancy study.

CDR3 nucleotide sequence: TGCGCCAGCAGTGAGCAGGCCATGTCTCGCAATGAGCAGTTCTTC. Protein: CASSEQAMSRNEQFF. The chain uses TRBV10-1 and TRBJ2-1; no definite D call. The CDR3 spans 15 residues. CDR1 and CDR2 (germline): WNHNN, SYGVQD (reference sequence). The germline V and J ends were trimmed by 2 bases and 6 bases, with 14 bases remaining between them.